Following are 9 T cell receptor beta chains from one sample sequenced in a study of T-cell reconstitution after alpha-beta-depleted transplantation in children. For TCRbeta, the library was prepared with unique molecular identifiers. TCRdb processed the PCR reads anew with MiXCR; each CDR3 protein has one entry. The data contain about 210,000 distinct CDR3 sequences, around a sixth of them singletons. Sample: PBMCs, mostly from graft donor cells, taken 360 days after TCRalphabeta/CD19-depleted stem cell transplant. Receptor source: a male patient aged 2-10 years who had a stem cell transplant for acute lymphoblastic leukemia, so the T cells may come from the graft donor.

This clonotype came up many times. This chain uses TRBV15 with TRBJ2-2; D might be TRBD1 or TRBD2, each matching 5 bases. The CDR3 is made up of 17 amino acids. Germline V gene sequence: CDR1 LNHNV, CDR2 YYDKDF (reference sequence). V was clipped by 1 base and J by 2 bases, with 14 bases between them. The CDR3 DNA reads as TGTGCCACCAGCAGAGGGGGGTGGGCAGATAACACCGGGGAGCTGTTTTTT. It is translated as CATSRGGWADNTGELFF.

This sequence joins TRBV9 and TRBJ1-1, with 7 bases aligning to TRBD1. The CDR3 extends over 14 amino acids. V dropped 0 bases and J dropped 7; count of bases not matched to a gene: 6. From germline, CDR1 is SGDLS and CDR2 YYNGEE. The CDR3 protein is CASSVAGQGVEAFF. The DNA for the CDR3 is TGTGCCAGCAGCGTAGCTGGCCAGGGGGTTGAAGCTTTCTTT.

The rearrangement links TRBV5-1 to TRBJ2-3; 11 nucleotides line up with TRBD2. CDR3 length: 16 amino acids. After removal of 0 bases from V and 3 bases from J, the junction contained 3 bases not matched to a gene. Germline CDR1 SGHRS, CDR2 YFSETQ. The CDR3 reads CASSLEASGGTDTQYF. CDR3 coding DNA: TGCGCCAGCAGCTTGGAGGCTAGCGGGGGGACAGATACGCAGTATTTT.

This clonotype was detected only a few times. CDR3 DNA sequence: TGTGCCAGCAGCCGAAACGGGGAAACTGGGGCCAACGTCCTGACTTTC. As protein: CASSRNGETGANVLTF. The chain joins TRBV4-2 to TRBJ2-6, with a weak D call TRBD2 (5 bases). CDR1 and CDR2 from the germline V gene are LGHNA and YNFKEQ. The CDR3 spans 16 residues. V was shortened by 4 bases and J by 2 bases, with 12 bases between the two germline ends.

V is TRBV10-3 and J is TRBJ1-1, with TRBD1 identical over 10 bases. V shed 6 bases, J shed 2 bases, and the junction held 3 bases outside the gene matches. There are 14 residues in the CDR3. Germline CDR1 reads ENHRY; CDR2 reads SYGVKD. CDR3 in amino acids: CAIRTGGINTEAFF. The DNA of the CDR3 is TGTGCCATCAGGACAGGGGGCATCAACACTGAAGCTTTCTTT.

This clonotype has only a few counts. The V and J genes are TRBV6-1 and TRBJ2-7; TRBD2 is a possible D gene (5 bases). The CDR3 totals 14 residues. Germline CDR1 reads MNHNS; CDR2 reads SASEGT. V was trimmed by 6 bases and J by 3 bases, leaving 15 bases between them. The CDR3 nucleotides are TGTGCCAGCAGCCGGGCGGGCCGGAACTACGAGCAGTACTTC. Translation: CASSRAGRNYEQYF.

The chain is built from TRBV20-1 and TRBJ2-5; D is perhaps TRBD2 (5 bases). The CDR3 runs to 15 residues. Germline V gives CDR1 DFQATT, CDR2 SNEGSKA (reference sequence). V was clipped by 6 bases and J by 7 bases, with 24 bases between them. Written as DNA, the CDR3 is TGCAGTGCCCTAAGGTCTAGTGGGCGTGAGGGGACCCAGTACTTC. Its protein is CSALRSSGREGTQYF.

Only a few counts were recorded for this clonotype. The chain carries TRBV11-2 and TRBJ2-1, with 8 nucleotides matching TRBD2. Germline lookup yields CDR1 SGHAT and CDR2 FQNNGV. V gave up 0 bases and J gave up 5 bases; unmatched junction bases: 9. CDR3 size: 17 residues. Here the CDR3 reads CASSLELLAGSHNEQFF. In DNA form, the CDR3 reads TGTGCCAGCAGCTTAGAGTTGCTAGCGGGTTCCCACAATGAGCAGTTCTTC.

In this sample, this clonotype turned up a few times. Here the CDR3 DNA reads TGTGCCAGCAGCCGAAGGGCCGGACAGGGAGGTCACGAGCAGTACTTC. Residues: CASSRRAGQGGHEQYF. The genes are TRBV3-1 and TRBJ2-7; 8 bases match TRBD1. V lost 4 bases to trimming and J lost 5 bases; unmatched junction nucleotides: 13. Germline values: CDR1 LGHDT, CDR2 YNNKEL (reference sequence). This CDR3 has 16 residues.